This note documents a single TCR beta chain sequence. What it binds is not known. This entry belongs to a study of post-analysis software for immune sequencing data. Study-wide context: The patients showed relapsing-remitting, secondary progressive and progressive-relapsing multiple sclerosis courses.

CDR3 length equals 17 residues. The germline CDR1 and CDR2 sequences are SGDLS and YYNGEE. V shed 3 bases and J 7 bases; nucleotides not matched to a gene: 16. TCR beta cDNA libraries included unique molecular identifiers. In TCRdb, the PCR reads were re-called with MiXCR into one record per CDR3 protein. The sample gives 170,000 or so distinct CDR3 sequences, about 32% of which show up once; about 1.6% is in the top ten. Study-level findings and limits: With TRBV5-6, TRBV5-1 and TRBV20-1 included, five TRBV segments were more frequent in patients than in controls.

This chain uses TRBV9 with TRBJ1-5, with 7 bases lining up with TRBD1. The clonotype was recovered from a girl between 5 and 17 years old with multiple sclerosis. Specimen: blood. CDR3 DNA sequence: TGTGCCAGCAGCGAGGGGACAGACCATTGGCCGGGGCAGCCCCAGCATTTT. It translates to CASSEGTDHWPGQPQHF.